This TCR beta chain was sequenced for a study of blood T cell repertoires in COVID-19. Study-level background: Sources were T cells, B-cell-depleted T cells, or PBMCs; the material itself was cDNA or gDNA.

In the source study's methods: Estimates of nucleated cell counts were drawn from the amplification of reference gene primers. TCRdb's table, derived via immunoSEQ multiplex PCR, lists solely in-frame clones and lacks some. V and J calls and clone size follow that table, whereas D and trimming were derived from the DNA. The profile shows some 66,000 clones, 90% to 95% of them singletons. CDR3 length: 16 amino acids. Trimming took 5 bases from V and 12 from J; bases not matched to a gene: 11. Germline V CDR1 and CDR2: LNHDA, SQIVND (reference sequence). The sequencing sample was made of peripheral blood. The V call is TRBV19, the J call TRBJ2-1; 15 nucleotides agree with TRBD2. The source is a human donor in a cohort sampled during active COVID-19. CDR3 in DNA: TGTGCCAGTAGTTCAAGGACTAGCGGGGGGGGTGTTCCGCAGTTCTTC. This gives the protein CASSSRTSGGGVPQFF.